This T cell receptor (beta chain) stems from a study of naive and memory T cell subsets. The SP2 primer and nested alpha and beta constant region primers amplified ligated cDNA in four rounds. MiXCR, run by TCRdb on the UMI-ligation and nested PCR reads, gives a single entry per CDR3 protein. Among 11,000 to 15,000 distinct CDR3 sequences listed, 4% to 6.5% were seen once. This clonotype was picked up many times. This sample's treatment: skin biopsy from PPD injection site in Mantoux-positive individual. An oligonucleotide containing a UMI was ligated to the 3' end of TCR cDNA. The V end was cut by 6 bases, the J end by 5 bases, with 13 bases between. Germline CDR1 and CDR2: SGHVS and FNYEAQ. The CDR3 contains 14 residues.

The sequences come from skin, collected from a tuberculin skin test site. This chain joins TRBV7-6 and TRBJ2-2, with D possibly being TRBD1 (6 bases). The clonotype originates from an adult in good health. The chain's CDR3 is CASSRTAQTGELFF. The CDR3 coding sequence is TGTGCCAGCAGTAGGACAGCCCAAACCGGGGAGCTGTTTTTT.